These 9 T cell receptor beta chains were sequenced from one sample in a study of T cell changes during pregnancy in multiple sclerosis. Here immunoSEQ multiplex PCR was the method, and the copy in TCRdb shows in-frame clones only, minus some. The sample records 30,000 to 40,000 clones, more than 75% being singletons. The sample was peripheral blood, taken in the third trimester of pregnancy. The receptors here all came from a female donor in good health, enrolled as a control in a pregnancy study.

This chain uses TRBV6-5 with TRBJ1-5; D remains ambiguous. Between the trimmed V and J ends, which lost 5 bases and 2 bases, there was a span of 13 bases. Germline V gene sequence: CDR1 MNHEY, CDR2 SVGAGI. This CDR3 comprises 15 residues. The CDR3 DNA sequence: TGTGCCAGCAGTGGCTCACCCGAGGGCAATCAGCCCCAGCATTTT. Translating gives CASSGSPEGNQPQHF.

This chain joins TRBV5-5 and TRBJ2-1; possibly TRBD2 for D (5 bases). CDR3 length: 13 residues. The V and J ends lost 0 bases and 6 bases respectively, with 7 bases between them. Looked up from germline, CDR1 is SGHKS and CDR2 is YYEKEE (reference sequence). CDR3 in amino acids: CASSLAGGNEQFF. In nucleotides, the CDR3 is TGTGCCAGCAGCTTGGCCGGAGGCAATGAGCAGTTCTTC.

The chain recombines TRBV30 with TRBJ1-6; D unresolved. V lost 6 bases to trimming and J lost 15 bases, with 15 bases between them. The germline CDR1 and CDR2 sequences are GTSNPN and SVGIG (reference sequence). The CDR3 sequence is 11 residues long. Here the CDR3 reads CACLTLPRLHF. The CDR3 DNA follows: TGTGCCTGCTTGACTCTTCCCCGCCTCCACTTT.

This chain uses TRBV12-5 with TRBJ1-1, with D unclear. Germline CDR1 LGHNT, CDR2 FRNRAP. The V end lost 1 base, the J end lost 7 bases, and 10 bases lay between the germline ends. The CDR3 runs to 13 residues. In DNA form, the CDR3 reads TGTGCTAGTGGTTTGGAACCACGGGTTGAAGCTTTCTTT. It codes for CASGLEPRVEAFF. The full variable domain, its missing parts supplied by reference TRBV12-5 and TRBJ1-1, is DARVTQTPRHKVTEMGQEVTMRCQPILGHNTVFWYRQTMMQGLELLAYFRNRAPLDDSGMPKDRFSAEMPDATLATLKIQPSEPRDSAVYFCASGLEPRVEAFFGQGTRLTVV.

V is TRBV7-9 and J is TRBJ2-1; 11 bases are a match to TRBD2. This CDR3 has 14 amino acids. In germline, CDR1 is SEHNR, CDR2 FQNEAQ (reference sequence). Unmatched junction bases numbered 0, after V lost 5 bases and J lost 3 bases. The CDR3: CASSGTSGYNEQFF. The CDR3 coding sequence is TGTGCCAGCAGCGGGACTAGCGGCTACAATGAGCAGTTCTTC.

This clone is medium-sized within its sample. The chain is built from TRBV9 and TRBJ2-1; 9 nucleotides agree with TRBD2. Trimming removed 1 base from V and 9 bases from J; junction bases left unmatched: 5. The CDR3 is 14 residues long. CDR1 is SGDLS and CDR2 is YYNGEE in the germline V gene. The CDR3, as DNA: TGTGCCAGCAGCGTAAATTCAGCGGGAGGTGAGCAGTTCTTC. Translated: CASSVNSAGGEQFF.

J is TRBJ1-2 and V is TRBV19; 8 nucleotides line up with TRBD1. J gave up 3 bases and V 1 base, and 10 bases lay outside the gene matches. CDR3 length: 17 amino acids. Germline assignment: CDR1 LNHDA and CDR2 SQIVND (reference sequence). The CDR3 DNA reads as TGTGCCAGTAGTATAGGGCTGGAGACAGGGGACTACTATGGCTACACCTTC. It encodes CASSIGLETGDYYGYTF.

The chain carries TRBV5-4 and TRBJ1-1; TRBD1 is a possible D gene (6 bases). CDR1 and CDR2 (germline): SGHNT, YYREEE (reference sequence). This CDR3 has 12 residues. V lost 4 bases and J lost 6, with 10 bases in between. CDR3 nucleotide sequence: TGTGCCAGCAGCCCGACAGGCCCTGAAGCTTTCTTT. It translates to CASSPTGPEAFF.

This clone was seen once. The chain has TRBV5-8 and TRBJ1-6; a weak D match, TRBD1 (6 bases). Germline V gene lookup returns CDR1 SGHTS and CDR2 YDEGEE. This CDR3 region has 15 residues. V lost 0 bases to trimming and J lost 2 bases, with 6 bases between them. The CDR3 loop is CASSLDRAYNSPLHF. In nucleotides, the CDR3 is TGTGCCAGCAGCTTGGACAGGGCCTATAATTCACCCCTCCACTTT.